This T cell receptor (beta chain) was sequenced during a study of identical twins. The CDR3 loop spans 13 amino acids. Trimming took off 7 bases at V and 3 bases at J, with 15 bases between the two ends. CDR1 SQVTM and CDR2 ANQGSEA come from the germline V gene. This clonotype was detected a few times. TCRdb re-called the 5' RACE reads with MiXCR, one entry per CDR3 protein. The sample has roughly 770,000 distinct CDR3 sequences, roughly 20% seen once. These data also formed part of another study, on T cells expressing NK-cell markers.

The source is a young woman in good health. Sample: PBMCs. The chain is built from TRBV29-1 and TRBJ1-1; D is ambiguous. The CDR3 is CSAQSKADTEAFF. The CDR3 nucleotides are TGCAGCGCACAGAGTAAGGCCGACACTGAAGCTTTCTTT. Complete variable domain (other parts from reference TRBV29-1 and TRBJ1-1): SAVISQKPSRDICQRGTSLTIQCQVDSQVTMMFWYRQQPGQSLTLIATANQGSEATYESGFVIDKFPISRPNLTFSTLTVSNMSPEDSSIYLCSAQSKADTEAFFGQGTRLTVV.